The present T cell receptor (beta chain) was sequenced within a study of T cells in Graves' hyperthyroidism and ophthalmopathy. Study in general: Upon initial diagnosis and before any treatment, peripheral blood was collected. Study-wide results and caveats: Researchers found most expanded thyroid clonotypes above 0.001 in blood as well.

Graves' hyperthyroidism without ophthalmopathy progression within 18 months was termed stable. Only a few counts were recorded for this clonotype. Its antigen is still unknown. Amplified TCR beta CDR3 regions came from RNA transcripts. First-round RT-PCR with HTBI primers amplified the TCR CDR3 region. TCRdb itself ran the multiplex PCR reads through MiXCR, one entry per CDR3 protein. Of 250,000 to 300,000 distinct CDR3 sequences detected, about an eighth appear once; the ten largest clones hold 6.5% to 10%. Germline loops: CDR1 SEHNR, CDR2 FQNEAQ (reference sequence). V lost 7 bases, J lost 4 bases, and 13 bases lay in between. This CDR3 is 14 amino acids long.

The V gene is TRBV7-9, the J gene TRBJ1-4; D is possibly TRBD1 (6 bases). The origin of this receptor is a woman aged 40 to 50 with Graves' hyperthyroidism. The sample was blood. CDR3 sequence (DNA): TGTGCCAGCACCCGGACAGCTAGTAATGAAAAACTGTTTTTT. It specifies CASTRTASNEKLFF.